This T cell receptor beta chain came from a study of beta chain features in type 1 diabetes. Background on the study: The samples had around 100 million sorted cells examined in all.

V lost 7 bases and J 5 bases, leaving 17 bases between the germline ends. The CDR3 runs 15 residues. CDR1 is LNHDA and CDR2 is SQIVND in the germline V gene (reference sequence). Findings of the study overall: TCRB CDR3s were moderately but significantly shorter in Type 1 diabetes patients in all four CD4+ subsets. No resolution was reached here on whether HLA type influences TCRB rearrangement. In the patient group, naive, central memory and Treg TCRB repertoires seemed more alike than in the healthy donor group.

The entirety of the isolated RNA underwent reverse transcription, so expressed TCRB transcripts were sequenced. TCRdb keeps only in-frame clones here, not all; method: immunoSEQ multiplex PCR. In the table there are a few hundred thousand clones, around 12% of which are singletons. As concerns this clone: Antigen specificity is unknown.

Purity exceeding 98% was reached by all sorted populations. Sequenced input: naive CD4+ T cells from blood. This receptor was identified in a woman aged 18-29 years with type 1 diabetes. V and J are TRBV19 and TRBJ1-4, with a tentative D call TRBD1 (5 bases). DNA for the CDR3: TGTGCCAGTACCGAAGGTGGACACCTAAATGAAAAACTGTTTTTT. Translating it yields CASTEGGHLNEKLFF. The whole variable domain, filled in from reference TRBV19 and TRBJ1-4, reads DGGITQSPKYLFRKEGQNVTLSCEQNLNHDAMYWYRQDPGQGLRLIYYSQIVNDFQKGDIAEGYSVSREKKESFPLTVTSAQKNPTAFYLCASTEGGHLNEKLFFGSGTQLSVL.